The clone carrying this T cell receptor beta chain was found a few times. The antigen is undetermined. This sample stems from a study of early T cells in non-severe SARS-CoV-2 infection. Study-wide context: Sequencing was performed on bulk RNA from unsorted whole blood, leaving chains unpaired.

Study-level results: Anti-spike CD8 responses were favored by VDJdb matching, which missed private and CD4 specificities.

V was shortened by 6 bases and J by 3 bases, with 14 bases between the two germline ends. CDR3 length equals 13 residues. In germline, CDR1 is SQVTM, CDR2 ANQGSEA. Attachment of unique molecular identifiers to individual cDNA molecules was performed. TCRdb analysed the 5' RACE reads with MiXCR anew, one entry per CDR3 protein. The table has 30,000 or so distinct CDR3 sequences, 6% to 8.5% seen once. The sequenced material came from whole blood. This clonotype was obtained from an adult who was a healthcare worker with PCR-confirmed SARS-CoV-2 infection or an uninfected control (not recorded which). The chain carries TRBV29-1 and TRBJ1-2, with D possibly matching TRBD1 (6 bases). CDR3 DNA sequence: TGCAGCGTCTTGACAGAGGGGGACTATGGCTACACCTTC. It yields the protein CSVLTEGDYGYTF.